The sequence of this T cell receptor (beta chain) was determined in a study of TIL therapy for anti-PD-1-resistant metastatic lung cancer. Findings and limits, study-wide: Patients were highly selected, enriched for treatment-naive, never-smoker and oncogene-addicted cases.

Sequencing used immunoSEQ v3. Some clones are missing from TCRdb's copy, which holds only in-frame ones; the method was immunoSEQ multiplex PCR. The sample holds roughly 6,800 clones, roughly 80% seen once. About this clone: The antigen remains undetermined.

Time point denoted: pre-treatment sample, taken before nivolumab and TIL therapy. Tumor tissue came from excised metastases, mostly pleural nodules or supraclavicular lymph nodes. This CDR3 comprises 17 residues. The V gene's germline CDR1 is SEHNR and CDR2 FQNEAQ (reference sequence). V lost 5 bases, J lost 2 bases, and 11 bases stayed unmatched. V is TRBV7-9 and J is TRBJ2-2, with 7 nucleotides matching TRBD2. The sample consisted of tumor tissue, taken at baseline. This sequence originates from a person aged 25 to 85 with non-small cell lung cancer. This CDR3 is CASSRAQRDRNTGELFF. For the CDR3, the DNA is TGTGCCAGCAGCCGAGCCCAGCGGGATCGAAACACCGGGGAGCTGTTTTTT. The whole variable domain, remainder taken from reference TRBV7-9 and TRBJ2-2, is DTGVSQNPRHKITKRGQNVTFRCDPISEHNRLYWYRQTLGQGPEFLTYFQNEAQLEKSRLLSDRFSAERPKGSFSTLEIQRTEQGDSAMYLCASSRAQRDRNTGELFFGEGSRLTVL.